The 21 T cell receptor beta chains below were found in one sample sequenced in a study of blood T cell repertoires in COVID-19. TCRdb's copy holds only in-frame clones and misses some; the assay was immunoSEQ multiplex PCR. The sample lists about 92,000 clones; roughly 85% were seen once. Sequenced input: peripheral blood. The source is a man at least 80 years old with acute or convalescent COVID-19.

The chain is built from TRBV5-1 and TRBJ1-3; no definite D call. Trimming left V 0 bases short and J 0 bases short, with 16 bases between. CDR3 length equals 18 residues. The V gene's germline CDR1 is SGHRS and CDR2 YFSETQ. The CDR3 region has the DNA TGCGCCAGCAGCTTGGGCTCTTGGGCAGGCCTCTCTGGAAACACCATATATTTT. Its translation is CASSLGSWAGLSGNTIYF. The whole variable domain, remainder taken from reference TRBV5-1 and TRBJ1-3, is KAGVTQTPRYLIKTRGQQVTLSCSPISGHRSVSWYQQTPGQGLQFLFEYFSETQRNKGNFPGRFSGRQFSNSRSEMNVSTLELGDSALYLCASSLGSWAGLSGNTIYFGEGSWLTVV.

The chain has TRBV5-1 and TRBJ2-2; 7 nucleotides line up with TRBD2. Trimming removed 4 bases from V and 5 bases from J; junction bases left unmatched: 11. The CDR3 length is 16 residues. Germline lookup yields CDR1 SGHRS and CDR2 YFSETQ. In DNA, the CDR3 is TGCGCCAGCAGCCCTCTAGCGGTAATGGGTACCGGGGAGCTGTTTTTT. Translation gives CASSPLAVMGTGELFF.

The chain is built from TRBV7-8 and TRBJ1-3, with 8 positions matching TRBD1. V lost 0 bases and J lost 2; bases outside the gene matches: 0. Germline CDR1 and CDR2: SGHVS and FQNEAQ. The CDR3 contains 15 residues. CDR3 bases: TGTGCCAGCAGCTTAGCGGGACAGGCTGGAAACACCATATATTTT. This sequence encodes CASSLAGQAGNTIYF.

The genes are TRBV19 and TRBJ1-2; 8 positions agree with TRBD1. V shed 1 base, J shed 4 bases, and the junction held 5 bases outside the gene matches. The CDR3 covers 15 residues. Germline values: CDR1 LNHDA, CDR2 SQIVND (reference sequence). In nucleotides, the CDR3 is TGTGCCAGTAGTATAGCCGGACAGGGAGCCTATGGCTACACCTTC. Translation gives CASSIAGQGAYGYTF.

The rearrangement joins TRBV6-6 to TRBJ1-5; D is ambiguous. The CDR3 contains 15 residues. Trimming removed 2 bases from V and 3 bases from J, with 11 bases in between. Germline V CDR1 and CDR2: MNHNY, SVGAGI (reference sequence). CDR3 protein: CASSYNQASNQPQHF. CDR3 bases: TGTGCCAGCAGTTACAACCAAGCCTCCAATCAGCCCCAGCATTTT.

This rearrangement joins TRBV27 to TRBJ2-5, with a tentative D call TRBD1 (6 bases). The V end was cut by 5 bases, the J end by 5 bases, with 12 bases between. Germline CDR1 reads MNHEY; CDR2 reads SMNVEV (reference sequence). The CDR3 consists of 13 residues. CDR3 region: CASSHRARETQYF. The CDR3 bases are TGTGCCAGCAGTCACAGGGCCCGGGAGACCCAGTACTTC.

The chain recombines TRBV3-1 (or the pseudogene TRBV3-2) with TRBJ1-1; D is unresolved. The CDR3 totals 13 residues. Trimming removed 3 bases at V and 1 base at J, with 6 bases between. The V gene's germline CDR1 is LGHDT and CDR2 YNNKEL (reference sequence). CDR3 sequence (DNA): TGTGCCAGCAGCCAGAGGCAGAACACTGAAGCTTTCTTT. This translates into CASSQRQNTEAFF.

V usage is TRBV7-2 and J usage is TRBJ2-3; a weak D match, TRBD2 (5 bases). Per the germline V gene, CDR1 is SGHTA and CDR2 is FQGNSA. This CDR3 comprises 12 residues. The V end was cut by 6 bases, the J end by 5 bases, with 9 bases between. The CDR3: CASSRGRDTQYF. The CDR3 nucleotides read TGTGCCAGCAGTAGAGGGAGAGATACGCAGTATTTT.

The rearrangement joins TRBV24-1 to TRBJ2-3; TRBD2 agrees at 15 bases. CDR1 and CDR2 from the germline V gene are KGHDR and SFDVKD. The V and J ends lost 4 bases and 4 bases, in that order; junction bases with no gene match: 5. There are 17 residues in the CDR3. The CDR3 DNA sequence: TGTGCCACCAGTGAGAGGACTAGCGGGAGGGCATCAGATACGCAGTATTTT. Its protein is CATSERTSGRASDTQYF.

CDR3 sequence: CASSLALGDGYTF. In DNA, the CDR3 is TGTGCCAGCAGTTTAGCCCTAGGGGATGGCTACACCTTC. The rearrangement uses TRBV12-3 or TRBV12-4 and TRBJ1-2, with a tentative D call TRBD1 (5 bases). The CDR3 has 13 amino acids. The V end was cut by 0 bases, the J end by 6 bases, with 8 bases between.

The V call is TRBV20-1, the J call TRBJ2-3; TRBD1 might be the D (6 bases). The ends were cut back, 3 bases at V and 2 bases at J, with 21 bases in the middle. This CDR3 is 17 amino acids long. Germline CDR1 is DFQATT and CDR2 is SNEGSKA (reference sequence). CDR3 sequence reads: CSASTPDNRVDTDTQYF. In nucleotides, the CDR3 is TGCAGTGCTAGTACTCCTGATAACAGGGTGGACACAGATACGCAGTATTTT.

This clone has just a few counts. The chain is built from TRBV5-1 and TRBJ2-5; possibly TRBD2 for D (5 bases). CDR3 length: 16 amino acids. Germline V gene sequence: CDR1 SGHRS, CDR2 YFSETQ. V gave up 4 bases and J gave up 3 bases, with 19 bases separating them. CDR3 in DNA: TGCGCCAGCAGCAGCCAGGAGTTATCGGGAAAAGAGACCCAGTACTTC. Its protein is CASSSQELSGKETQYF.

The chain couples TRBV2 to TRBJ1-5; the D is unclear. The V end lost 7 bases, the J end lost 14 bases, and 6 bases lay between the germline ends. Germline CDR1 SNHLY, CDR2 FYNNEI. The CDR3 is made up of 8 amino acids. CDR3 protein: CASTREHF. The CDR3 nucleotides are TGTGCCAGCACGAGGGAGCATTTT.

This clone was observed once. The rearrangement uses TRBV24-1 and TRBJ2-1; D might be TRBD1 (6 bases). CDR1 KGHDR and CDR2 SFDVKD come from the germline V gene. The CDR3 sequence is 15 residues long. V dropped 7 bases and J dropped 9 bases, with 21 bases sitting between them. Here the CDR3 DNA reads TGTGCCACCAGAGCCGGGACACCCCTAGGAGGTGAGCAGTTCTTC. Its translation is CATRAGTPLGGEQFF.

V gene TRBV3-1 (or the pseudogene TRBV3-2) combines with J gene TRBJ1-3, with 7 bases lining up with TRBD1. Germline values: CDR1 LGHDT, CDR2 YNNKEL (reference sequence). The CDR3 consists of 19 residues. V lost 2 bases, J lost 3 bases, and 16 bases stayed unmatched. The DNA of the CDR3 is TGTGCCAGCAGCCAATGGCCGGGACAGAGTTTCTCTGGTGGAAACACCATATATTTT. Translated, it gives CASSQWPGQSFSGGNTIYF.

J is TRBJ2-7 and V is TRBV6-5, with TRBD1 identical over 11 bases. Germline CDR1 MNHEY, CDR2 SVGAGI. V dropped 5 bases and J dropped 2; count of bases not matched to a gene: 5. CDR3 length: 15 amino acids. CDR3 protein: CASSRDRGETYEQYF. CDR3 nucleotides: TGTGCCAGCAGTCGGGACAGGGGGGAAACCTACGAGCAGTACTTC.

V is TRBV28 and J is TRBJ2-3, with D unresolved. Germline CDR1 and CDR2: MDHEN and SYDVKM. The V and J ends lost 2 bases and 2 bases respectively, with 11 bases between them. The CDR3 contains 15 residues. The CDR3 nucleotides are TGTGCCAGCAGTTTAGGTGGCGGTTACACAGATACGCAGTATTTT. Its protein product is CASSLGGGYTDTQYF.

V is TRBV19 and J is TRBJ1-2; 8 bases match TRBD1. The germline CDR1 and CDR2 sequences are LNHDA and SQIVND (reference sequence). The CDR3 is 16 amino acids. Trimming took 3 bases from V and 3 from J; bases not matched to a gene: 9. In DNA, the CDR3 is TGTGCCAGTAGTATGTCCGGGACAGGCCTTCACTATGGCTACACCTTC. Its protein is CASSMSGTGLHYGYTF.

This chain uses TRBV2 with TRBJ1-1; 9 nucleotides line up with TRBD1. V was pared by 6 bases and J by 10 bases, with 3 bases of the junction left unmatched. The CDR3 runs to 11 residues. Germline V gene lookup returns CDR1 SNHLY and CDR2 FYNNEI. The CDR3 nucleotides read TGTGCCAGCAGGCGGGGACAGGGAGCTTTCTTT. Its translation: CASRRGQGAFF.

This chain's CDR3 is CASSPQDLNTEAFF. The CDR3 bases are TGCGCCAGCAGCCCCCAGGATTTGAACACTGAAGCTTTCTTT. V and J are TRBV5-1 and TRBJ1-1, with D unresolved. The V and J ends lost 4 bases and 0 bases respectively, with 10 bases between them. From germline, CDR1 is SGHRS and CDR2 YFSETQ. CDR3 length: 14 residues.

The chain is built from TRBV18 and TRBJ1-3; possible D gene TRBD1, 5 bases. Per the germline V gene, CDR1 is KGHSH and CDR2 is LQKENI. V was trimmed by 4 bases and J by 1 base, leaving 14 bases between them. The CDR3 consists of 16 residues. This CDR3 is CASSHQQDISGNTIYF. The CDR3 DNA is TGTGCCAGCTCACACCAACAGGATATTTCTGGAAACACCATATATTTT.